These 21 T cell receptor beta chains were all obtained from the same sample, sequenced in a study of identical twins. TCRdb reprocessed the 5' RACE reads with MiXCR, giving one entry per CDR3 protein. The table records about 690,000 distinct CDR3 sequences, less than 7% of them present only once. Material: naive T cells sorted from blood. These receptors originate from a man younger than 35 in good health.

This clonotype was found a few times. J is TRBJ1-1 and V is TRBV5-1; a weak D match, TRBD1 (5 bases). Trimming removed 0 bases at V and 7 bases at J, with 16 bases between. This CDR3 contains 15 residues. The germline V gene has CDR1 SGHRS and CDR2 YFSETQ. The CDR3 region is CASSLAGETTGEAFF. The CDR3 DNA is TGCGCCAGCAGCTTGGCCGGGGAGACTACAGGTGAAGCTTTCTTT.

This clonotype has more than one count but fewer than ten. V gene TRBV29-1 combines with J gene TRBJ1-1; no clear D gene. The CDR3 is 12 residues long. Trimming took off 4 bases at V and 0 bases at J, with 6 bases between the two ends. Germline loops: CDR1 SQVTM, CDR2 ANQGSEA. The CDR3 spells CSVVRMNTEAFF. Written as DNA, the CDR3 is TGCAGCGTTGTGCGGATGAACACTGAAGCTTTCTTT.

This clonotype was observed at least ten times. The chain couples TRBV24-1 to TRBJ2-5; unclear D gene. The V and J ends lost 3 bases and 7 bases respectively, with 11 bases between them. CDR3 length equals 13 residues. Germline V lookup: CDR1 KGHDR, CDR2 SFDVKD. Written as DNA, the CDR3 is TGTGCCACCAGTGATGAATTAACGGGGACCCAGTACTTC. Encoded protein: CATSDELTGTQYF.

This clonotype has only a few counts. V and J are TRBV18 and TRBJ2-5; D gene unclear. This CDR3 is built from 13 residues. Germline-derived CDR1 and CDR2 are KGHSH and LQKENI. The V gene lost 6 bases and the J gene lost 3 bases, with 11 bases spanning the gap. CDR3 region: CASSKSQEETQYF. In DNA form, the CDR3 reads TGTGCCAGCTCGAAATCCCAAGAAGAGACCCAGTACTTC. Complete variable domain (other parts from reference TRBV18 and TRBJ2-5): NAGVMQNPRHLVRRRGQEARLRCSPMKGHSHVYWYRQLPEEGLKFMVYLQKENIIDESGMPKERFSAEFPKEGPSILRIQQVVRGDSAAYFCASSKSQEETQYFGPGTRLLVL.

This clonotype was observed many times. The gene calls are TRBV12-3 or TRBV12-4 and TRBJ2-2; D is perhaps TRBD1 (6 bases). The CDR3 has 13 amino acids. Trimming took off 10 bases at V and 4 bases at J, with 13 bases between the two ends. CDR3 protein: CANRVLGTGELFF. In DNA, the CDR3 is TGTGCCAACAGGGTCCTGGGCACCGGGGAGCTGTTTTTT.

V is TRBV19 and J is TRBJ2-2, with D unclear. Germline V gene lookup returns CDR1 LNHDA and CDR2 SQIVND (reference sequence). V was shortened by 10 bases and J by 1 base, with 13 bases between the two germline ends. This CDR3 has 14 amino acids. Here the CDR3 reads CATLDKGNTGELFF. CDR3 DNA: TGTGCCACCCTTGACAAGGGGAACACCGGGGAGCTGTTTTTT. Combining the CDR3 with reference TRBV19 and TRBJ2-2 gives the whole variable domain DGGITQSPKYLFRKEGQNVTLSCEQNLNHDAMYWYRQDPGQGLRLIYYSQIVNDFQKGDIAEGYSVSREKKESFPLTVTSAQKNPTAFYLCATLDKGNTGELFFGEGSRLTVL.

This clonotype came up many times. The V call is TRBV12-3 or TRBV12-4, the J call TRBJ2-5; the match to TRBD2 covers 10 bases. The J segment lost 5 bases and the V segment lost 6 bases, leaving 18 bases of the junction unmatched. This CDR3 comprises 18 residues. The DNA of the CDR3 is TGTGCCAGCAGCAGGGGACTAGCGTCCCACGGAAGGGGTGAGACCCAGTACTTC. Encoded protein: CASSRGLASHGRGETQYF.

This clonotype came up a few times. This chain joins TRBV6-1 and TRBJ1-5; D is unresolved. V lost 2 bases to trimming and J lost 1 base, with 24 bases between them. Germline V gene sequence: CDR1 MNHNS, CDR2 SASEGT. The CDR3 is 20 amino acids. In DNA form, the CDR3 reads TGTGCCAGCAGTGAAACGTACAGCCGGCCGGGGTCCATGAGCAATCAGCCCCAGCATTTT. It translates to CASSETYSRPGSMSNQPQHF.

There are a few counts of this clonotype. V gene TRBV20-1 combines with J gene TRBJ2-1, with 7 bases that match TRBD2. The CDR3 contains 16 residues. With V trimmed by 4 bases and J by 8 bases, 17 bases remained unmatched. Germline-derived CDR1 and CDR2 are DFQATT and SNEGSKA (reference sequence). The CDR3 sequence: CSATSPGRPPGDEQFF. The CDR3 nucleotides read TGCAGTGCTACCAGCCCCGGGAGGCCCCCCGGGGATGAGCAGTTCTTC.

Only a few counts were recorded for this clonotype. The chain employs TRBV7-8 and TRBJ1-4; 8 bases match TRBD1. Germline V gene data show CDR1 as SGHVS and CDR2 as FQNEAQ. The CDR3 spans 15 residues. The V and J ends lost 2 bases and 5 bases, in that order; junction bases with no gene match: 4. In nucleotides, the CDR3 is TGTGCCAGCAGCTTATGGACAGGGCAGAATGAAAAACTGTTTTTT. Protein: CASSLWTGQNEKLFF.

At least ten counts were recorded for this clonotype. The rearrangement links TRBV7-3 to TRBJ2-3; 7 nucleotides agree with TRBD1. In germline, CDR1 is SGHTA, CDR2 FQGTGA. The CDR3 contains 14 residues. J lost 3 bases, V lost 2 bases, and 2 bases had no gene match. For the CDR3, the DNA is TGTGCCAGCAGCTTAGACAGGGCAACAGATACGCAGTATTTT. It yields the protein CASSLDRATDTQYF.

This clonotype was seen repeatedly, ten times or more. The chain carries TRBV9 and TRBJ2-7; D gene unclear. V was trimmed by 1 base and J by 1 base, leaving 9 bases between them. Germline V gene lookup returns CDR1 SGDLS and CDR2 YYNGEE. CDR3 length: 14 amino acids. DNA for the CDR3: TGTGCCAGCAGCGTAATGACGGATTCCTACGAGCAGTACTTC. This translates into CASSVMTDSYEQYF.

Turning to this clonotype: This clone may be a read error of a much larger clone one base away. CDR3 in amino acids: CSVEGLWDNGPSEQFF. For the CDR3, the DNA is TGCAGCGTTGAAGGGTTATGGGACAATGGGCCCAGTGAGCAGTTCTTC. The chain links TRBV29-1 to TRBJ2-1; TRBD1 might be the D (6 bases). The CDR3 consists of 16 residues. Germline values: CDR1 SQVTM, CDR2 ANQGSEA. Trimming removed 1 base from V and 9 bases from J, with 22 bases in between.

This chain uses TRBV7-2 with TRBJ2-7, with D uncertain. Per the germline V gene, CDR1 is SGHTA and CDR2 is FQGNSA. With 4 bases removed from V and 2 bases from J, the gap between germline ends came to 12 bases. The CDR3 runs 14 residues. The CDR3 protein is CASSYLHGPYEQYF. In DNA form, the CDR3 reads TGTGCCAGCAGCTATCTGCACGGGCCCTACGAGCAGTACTTC.

This clonotype was detected many times. The chain has TRBV5-1 and TRBJ2-1; no clear D gene. Per germline, CDR1 SGHRS and CDR2 YFSETQ. Trimming took 4 bases from V and 0 from J, leaving 14 bases between them. This CDR3 spans 16 amino acids. The CDR3 here is CASSPPSLSSYNEQFF. The CDR3 DNA follows: TGCGCCAGCAGCCCTCCGTCCCTGAGCTCCTACAATGAGCAGTTCTTC.

This clonotype was seen many times. The genes are TRBV5-1 and TRBJ2-1; 8 bases map to TRBD2. J lost 0 bases, V lost 3 bases, and 11 bases had no gene match. CDR3 length: 18 amino acids. Germline CDR1 SGHRS, CDR2 YFSETQ. Here the CDR3 DNA reads TGCGCCAGCAGCTCTCGGCTAGCGGGCATTTCCTCCTACAATGAGCAGTTCTTC. This encodes CASSSRLAGISSYNEQFF.

This clonotype was counted at least ten times. The V call is TRBV28, the J call TRBJ2-7, with D possibly matching TRBD1 (6 bases). CDR3 size: 12 residues. The germline V gene has CDR1 MDHEN and CDR2 SYDVKM. V was pared by 6 bases and J by 1 base, with 7 bases between. The CDR3 here is CASSGQSYEQYF. The CDR3, as DNA: TGTGCCAGCAGCGGACAGTCCTACGAGCAGTACTTC.

V usage is TRBV12-3 or TRBV12-4 and J usage is TRBJ2-2; TRBD1 aligns across 8 bases. J was trimmed by 7 bases and V by 4 bases; bases with no gene match: 8. The CDR3 extends over 15 amino acids. CDR3 sequence reads: CASSWDRRFIGELFF. CDR3 in DNA: TGTGCCAGCAGTTGGGACAGGCGGTTTATCGGGGAGCTGTTTTTT.

This clonotype was detected many times. The chain recombines TRBV7-9 with TRBJ1-4; D possibly corresponds to TRBD1 (5 bases). Germline V gene sequence: CDR1 SEHNR, CDR2 FQNEAQ (reference sequence). The V gene lost 2 bases and the J gene lost 0 bases, with 7 bases spanning the gap. The CDR3 has 15 residues. The DNA for the CDR3 is TGTGCCAGCAGCTTACCAGGGCCAACTAATGAAAAACTGTTTTTT. Its translation: CASSLPGPTNEKLFF.

This chain links TRBV2 with TRBJ1-4; D is perhaps TRBD1 (5 bases). The V gene lost 7 bases and the J gene lost 4 bases, with 10 bases spanning the gap. The CDR3 covers 13 residues. Germline CDR1 SNHLY, CDR2 FYNNEI. This chain's CDR3 is CASNRGLNEKLFF. The CDR3 nucleotides are TGTGCCAGCAATAGGGGACTTAATGAAAAACTGTTTTTT. Full variable domain (rest looked up from reference TRBV2 and TRBJ1-4): EPEVTQTPSHQVTQMGQEVILRCVPISNHLYFYWYRQILGQKVEFLVSFYNNEISEKSEIFDDQFSVERPDGSNFTLKIRSTKLEDSAMYFCASNRGLNEKLFFGSGTQLSVL.

There are many counts of this clonotype. The V and J genes are TRBV2 and TRBJ2-5; D may be TRBD1 or TRBD2 (6 bases each). V was shortened by 7 bases and J by 2 bases, with 17 bases between the two germline ends. This CDR3 is 15 amino acids long. Germline lookup yields CDR1 SNHLY and CDR2 FYNNEI. The CDR3 DNA is TGTGCCAGCACCCATCCTGGGGGGCTACAAGAGACCCAGTACTTC. This sequence encodes CASTHPGGLQETQYF.